Shown below are 14 T cell receptor beta chains from a single sample sequenced in a study of T cell responses to AZD1222 COVID-19 vaccine. Profiled with immunoSEQ multiplex PCR; TCRdb holds only in-frame clones, not every one. The sample carries around 160,000 clones, about 93% recorded once. This specimen was peripheral blood, taken on day 0 of MenACWY control vaccination. These receptors all come from an adult in good health.

The chain combines TRBV9 with TRBJ2-3, with no clear D. V lost 0 bases and J lost 0, with 8 bases in between. CDR3 length: 15 residues. Germline-derived CDR1 and CDR2 are SGDLS and YYNGEE. CDR3 amino acids: CASSVEGTSTDTQYF. DNA of the CDR3: TGTGCCAGCAGCGTAGAGGGTACTAGCACAGATACGCAGTATTTT. Using reference TRBV9 and TRBJ2-3 for the parts outside the CDR3, the full variable domain is DSGVTQTPKHLITATGQRVTLRCSPRSGDLSVYWYQQSLDQGLQFLIQYYNGEERAKGNILERFSAQQFPDLHSELNLSSLELGDSALYFCASSVEGTSTDTQYFGPGTRLTVL.

This chain's CDR3 is CASSLGNSPSTDTQYF. The DNA of the CDR3 is TGCGCCAGCAGCCTAGGTAACTCCCCTAGCACAGATACGCAGTATTTT. The V call is TRBV5-1, the J call TRBJ2-3; D is undetermined. The CDR3 consists of 16 residues. Per the germline V gene, CDR1 is SGHRS and CDR2 is YFSETQ. Deletions cut 4 bases from V and 0 bases from J, with 15 bases between.

This chain links TRBV19 with TRBJ1-1; no firm D call. Germline CDR1 reads LNHDA; CDR2 reads SQIVND (reference sequence). The CDR3 is 15 residues long. The V end lost 1 base, the J end lost 0 bases, and 9 bases lay between the germline ends. The CDR3 nucleotides read TGTGCCAGTAGTATAGGTTTAACAGTGAACACTGAAGCTTTCTTT. It yields the protein CASSIGLTVNTEAFF.

V usage is TRBV24-1 and J usage is TRBJ1-1; 7 bases are shared with TRBD1. Losses at the gene ends were 7 bases for V and 1 base for J; bases not matched to a gene: 5. The CDR3 is 14 residues long. Per the germline V gene, CDR1 is KGHDR and CDR2 is SFDVKD. CDR3 sequence reads: CATRDNRGNTEAFF. The CDR3 DNA follows: TGTGCCACCAGGGATAACAGGGGGAACACTGAAGCTTTCTTT.

The rearrangement joins TRBV6-5 to TRBJ1-1, with no clear D. V lost 2 bases to trimming and J lost 5 bases, with 9 bases between them. CDR3 length equals 13 residues. CDR1 is MNHEY and CDR2 is SVGAGI in the germline V gene. The CDR3 sequence is CASSYEWYTEAFF. In DNA, the CDR3 is TGTGCCAGCAGTTACGAGTGGTATACTGAAGCTTTCTTT.

Only a few counts were recorded for this clone. This sequence joins TRBV3-1 (or the pseudogene TRBV3-2) and TRBJ1-5, with D unclear. Trimming pared 1 base from V and 2 bases from J, leaving 9 bases between. The V gene's germline CDR1 is LGHDT and CDR2 YNNKEL (reference sequence). CDR3 size: 15 residues. The DNA for the CDR3 is TGTGCCAGCAGCCAAGCGGCAATTGGCAATCAGCCCCAGCATTTT. Encoded protein: CASSQAAIGNQPQHF.

The V and J genes are TRBV25-1 and TRBJ1-3; D possibly corresponds to TRBD1 (5 bases). The germline V and J ends were trimmed by 5 bases and 7 bases, with 12 bases remaining between them. Germline V gene sequence: CDR1 MGHDK, CDR2 SYGVNS. The length of the CDR3 is 13 residues. The CDR3 coding sequence is TGTGCCAGCAGTTCCCCCGGGGCGAACACCATATATTTT. Its protein product is CASSSPGANTIYF.

This chain connects TRBV4-1 to TRBJ1-3; no firm D call. The CDR3 totals 15 residues. V lost 0 bases and J 9 bases, leaving 15 bases between the germline ends. CDR1 is MGHRA and CDR2 is YSYEKL in the germline V gene. CDR3 DNA sequence: TGCGCCAGCAGCCAAGATTATACGGTGTCGGGCACCATATATTTT. Translating gives CASSQDYTVSGTIYF.

The chain carries TRBV5-1 and TRBJ2-3; possible D gene TRBD2, 6 bases. The CDR3 sequence is 14 residues long. The V end was cut by 5 bases, the J end by 3 bases, with 13 bases between. Looked up from germline, CDR1 is SGHRS and CDR2 is YFSETQ. Here the CDR3 reads CASSGGRGTDTQYF. CDR3 bases: TGCGCCAGCAGTGGGGGGAGAGGTACAGATACGCAGTATTTT.

The J gene is TRBJ1-3, the V gene TRBV5-1; unclear D gene. The germline CDR1 and CDR2 sequences are SGHRS and YFSETQ. The V gene lost 0 bases and the J gene lost 2 bases, with 9 bases spanning the gap. The CDR3 contains 15 residues. CDR3 coding DNA: TGCGCCAGCAGCTTGGACACGTACCCTGGAAACACCATATATTTT. It specifies CASSLDTYPGNTIYF.

The rearrangement joins TRBV27 to TRBJ2-3; D remains unclear. From germline, CDR1 is MNHEY and CDR2 SMNVEV (reference sequence). V lost 3 bases to trimming and J lost 2 bases, with 9 bases between them. CDR3 length equals 14 residues. CDR3 nucleotide sequence: TGTGCCAGCAGTTTCTCACTGAACACAGATACGCAGTATTTT. Protein sequence: CASSFSLNTDTQYF.

The rearrangement joins TRBV24-1 to TRBJ1-5; D not resolved. The CDR3 loop spans 11 amino acids. The germline V gene encodes CDR1 KGHDR and CDR2 SFDVKD. For the CDR3, the DNA is TGTGCTACCGGTAGCAATCAGCCCCAGCATTTT. Translation gives CATGSNQPQHF.

The chain uses TRBV19 and TRBJ1-6; 8 nucleotides align to TRBD1. The CDR3 consists of 16 residues. Germline CDR1 LNHDA, CDR2 SQIVND (reference sequence). With 4 bases clipped from V and 7 bases from J, the junction kept 9 bases outside the gene matches. CDR3 amino acids: CASSNAPGQANSPLHF. Here the CDR3 DNA reads TGTGCCAGTAGTAACGCGCCGGGACAGGCCAATTCACCCCTCCACTTT.

This chain joins TRBV4-1 and TRBJ2-1; D is unresolved. Germline V gene data show CDR1 as MGHRA and CDR2 as YSYEKL. V was pared by 1 base and J by 7 bases, with 8 bases between. This CDR3 contains 13 residues. The CDR3 region has the DNA TGCGCCAGCAGCCAAGTAAATGAGAATGAGCAGTTCTTC. Translated: CASSQVNENEQFF.